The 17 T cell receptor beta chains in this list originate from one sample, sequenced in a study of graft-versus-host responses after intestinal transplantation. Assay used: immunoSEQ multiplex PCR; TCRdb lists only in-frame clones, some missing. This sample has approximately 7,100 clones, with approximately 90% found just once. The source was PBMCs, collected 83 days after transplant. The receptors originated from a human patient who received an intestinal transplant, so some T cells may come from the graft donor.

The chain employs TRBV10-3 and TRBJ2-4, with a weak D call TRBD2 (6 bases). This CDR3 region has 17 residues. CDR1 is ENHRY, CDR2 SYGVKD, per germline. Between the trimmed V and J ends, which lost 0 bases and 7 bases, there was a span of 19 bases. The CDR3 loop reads CAISESVGGGQPNIQYF. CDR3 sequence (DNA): TGTGCCATCAGTGAGTCAGTTGGGGGAGGCCAGCCTAACATTCAGTACTTC.

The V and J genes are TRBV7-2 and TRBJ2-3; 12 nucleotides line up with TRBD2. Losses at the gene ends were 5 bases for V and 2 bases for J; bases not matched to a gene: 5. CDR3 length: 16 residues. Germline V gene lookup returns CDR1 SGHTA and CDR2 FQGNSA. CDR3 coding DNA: TGTGCCAGCAGCACAGGACTAGCGGGGCTCACAGATACGCAGTATTTT. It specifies CASSTGLAGLTDTQYF.

This chain's CDR3 is CASSATGDNSPLHF. The CDR3 DNA is TGTGCCAGCAGTGCTACAGGGGATAATTCACCCCTCCACTTT. This rearrangement joins TRBV6-1 to TRBJ1-6; TRBD1 aligns across 7 bases. This CDR3 has 14 residues. The germline gives CDR1 MNHNS, CDR2 SASEGT. After removal of 4 bases from V and 5 bases from J, the junction contained 2 bases not matched to a gene.

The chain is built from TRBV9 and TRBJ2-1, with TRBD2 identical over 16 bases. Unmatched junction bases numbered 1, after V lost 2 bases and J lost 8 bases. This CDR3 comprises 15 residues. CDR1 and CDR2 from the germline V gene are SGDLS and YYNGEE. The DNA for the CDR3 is TGTGCCAGCAGCGTCGGGACTAGCGGGAGGGATGAGCAGTTCTTC. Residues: CASSVGTSGRDEQFF. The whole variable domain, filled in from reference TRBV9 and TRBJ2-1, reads DSGVTQTPKHLITATGQRVTLRCSPRSGDLSVYWYQQSLDQGLQFLIQYYNGEERAKGNILERFSAQQFPDLHSELNLSSLELGDSALYFCASSVGTSGRDEQFFGPGTRLTVL.

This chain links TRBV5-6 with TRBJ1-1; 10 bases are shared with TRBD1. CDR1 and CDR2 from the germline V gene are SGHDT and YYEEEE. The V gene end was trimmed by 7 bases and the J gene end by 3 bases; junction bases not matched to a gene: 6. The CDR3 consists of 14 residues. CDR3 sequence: CASGRQGAHTEAFF. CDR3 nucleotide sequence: TGTGCCAGCGGCAGACAGGGGGCTCACACTGAAGCTTTCTTT.

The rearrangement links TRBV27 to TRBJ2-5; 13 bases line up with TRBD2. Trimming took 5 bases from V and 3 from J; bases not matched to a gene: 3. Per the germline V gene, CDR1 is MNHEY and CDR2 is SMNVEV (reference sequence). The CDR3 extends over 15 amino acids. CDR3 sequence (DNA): TGTGCCAGCAGTCAAGGGACTAGCGGGAAAGAGACCCAGTACTTC. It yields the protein CASSQGTSGKETQYF.

CDR3 sequence: CASSLGGFGETQYF. CDR3 sequence (DNA): TGTGCCAGCAGTTTGGGGGGTTTTGGGGAGACCCAGTACTTC. The rearrangement joins TRBV27 to TRBJ2-5; possibly TRBD2 for D (6 bases). CDR1 is MNHEY, CDR2 SMNVEV, per germline (reference sequence). Trimming took 3 bases from V and 5 from J, leaving 13 bases between them. This CDR3 has 14 residues.

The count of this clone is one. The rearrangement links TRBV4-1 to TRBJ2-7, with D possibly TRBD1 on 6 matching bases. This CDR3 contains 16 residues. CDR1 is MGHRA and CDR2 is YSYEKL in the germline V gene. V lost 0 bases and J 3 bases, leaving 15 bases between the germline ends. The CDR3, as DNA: TGCGCCAGCAGCCAAGATCCCACCGGGACAATCTACGAGCAGTACGTC. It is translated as CASSQDPTGTIYEQYV.

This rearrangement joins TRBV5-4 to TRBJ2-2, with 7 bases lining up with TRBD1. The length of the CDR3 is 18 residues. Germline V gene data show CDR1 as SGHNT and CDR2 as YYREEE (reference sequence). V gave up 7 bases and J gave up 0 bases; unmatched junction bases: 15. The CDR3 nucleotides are TGTGCCAGCCGTTCACTCGTAAGTGACAGGGCGAACACCGGGGAGCTGTTTTTT. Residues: CASRSLVSDRANTGELFF.

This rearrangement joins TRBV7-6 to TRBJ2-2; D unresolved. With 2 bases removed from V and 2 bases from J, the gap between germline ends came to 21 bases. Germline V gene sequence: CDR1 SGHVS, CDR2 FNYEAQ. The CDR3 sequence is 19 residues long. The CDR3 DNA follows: TGTGCCAGCAGCTTACGGAGCCGCCGCGACATGAAAAACACCGGGGAGCTGTTTTTT. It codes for CASSLRSRRDMKNTGELFF.

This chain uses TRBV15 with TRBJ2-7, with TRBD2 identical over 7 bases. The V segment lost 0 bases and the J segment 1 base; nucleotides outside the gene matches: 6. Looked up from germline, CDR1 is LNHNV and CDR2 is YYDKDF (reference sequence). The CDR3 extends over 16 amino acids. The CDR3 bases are TGTGCCACCAGCAGAGATCGGGGGGTAGCATCCTACGAGCAGTACTTC. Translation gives CATSRDRGVASYEQYF.

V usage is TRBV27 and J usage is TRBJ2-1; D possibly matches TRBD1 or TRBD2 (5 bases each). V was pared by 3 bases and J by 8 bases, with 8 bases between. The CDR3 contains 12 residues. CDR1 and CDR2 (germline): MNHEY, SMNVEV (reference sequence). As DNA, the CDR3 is TGTGCCAGCAGTTTCCGGGGCGATGAGCAGTTCTTC. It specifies CASSFRGDEQFF.

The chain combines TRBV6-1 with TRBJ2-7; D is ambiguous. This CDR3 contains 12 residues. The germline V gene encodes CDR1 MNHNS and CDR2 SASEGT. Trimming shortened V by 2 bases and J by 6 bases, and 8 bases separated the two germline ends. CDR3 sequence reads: CASSELGGEQYV. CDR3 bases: TGTGCCAGCAGTGAACTTGGTGGCGAGCAGTACGTC.

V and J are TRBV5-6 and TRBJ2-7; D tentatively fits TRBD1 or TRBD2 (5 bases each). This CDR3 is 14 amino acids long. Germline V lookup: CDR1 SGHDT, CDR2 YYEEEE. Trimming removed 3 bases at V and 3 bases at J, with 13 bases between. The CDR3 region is CASSSPRDLYEQYF. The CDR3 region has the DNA TGTGCCAGCAGCTCCCCTAGGGACCTCTACGAGCAGTACTTC.

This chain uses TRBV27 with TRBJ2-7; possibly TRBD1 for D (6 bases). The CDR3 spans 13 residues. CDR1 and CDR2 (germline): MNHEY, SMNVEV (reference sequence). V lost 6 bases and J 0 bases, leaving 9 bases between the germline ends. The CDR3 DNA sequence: TGTGCCAGCAGGGACAGTCTCTCCTACGAGCAGTACTTC. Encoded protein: CASRDSLSYEQYF.

CDR3 amino acids: CASGPNTQYF. The CDR3 DNA reads TGTGCCAGTGGGCCCAATACGCAGTATTTT. This rearrangement joins TRBV19 to TRBJ2-3; no clear D. Germline loops: CDR1 LNHDA, CDR2 SQIVND (reference sequence). The V end lost 8 bases, the J end lost 7 bases, and 7 bases lay between the germline ends. The CDR3 loop spans 10 amino acids.

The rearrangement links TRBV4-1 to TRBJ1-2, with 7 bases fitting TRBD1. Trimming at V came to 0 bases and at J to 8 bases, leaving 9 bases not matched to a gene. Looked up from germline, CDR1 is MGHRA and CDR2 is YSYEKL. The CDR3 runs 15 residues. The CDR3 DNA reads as TGCGCCAGCAGCCAAGACCGGGACAGCGCCTCGGGCTACACCTTC. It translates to CASSQDRDSASGYTF.